Described below is a single TCR beta chain sequence and its context. Its antigen is as yet unknown. V was cut by 6 bases and J by 0 bases, with 9 bases left in between. Germline V gives CDR1 SQVTM, CDR2 ANQGSEA. CDR3 length: 13 residues. This sample is drawn from a study of response to subunit inactivated influenza vaccine. Study-level findings and limits: Authors suggested seasonal influenza vaccinations each recruit few new T cells.

TCRdb re-called the RT-PCR reads with MiXCR, one entry per CDR3 protein. The sample has 500,000 to 550,000 distinct CDR3 sequences; less than 8% are singletons. The J gene is TRBJ1-3, the V gene TRBV29-1, with unresolved D. This specimen consisted of PBMCs from blood, obtained roughly 24 months after vaccination. This TCR was recovered from a man aged 45 to 75 who received an inactivated influenza vaccine. The CDR3 DNA reads TGCAGCGTGATAGACAACTCTGGAAACACCATATATTTT. Protein: CSVIDNSGNTIYF.